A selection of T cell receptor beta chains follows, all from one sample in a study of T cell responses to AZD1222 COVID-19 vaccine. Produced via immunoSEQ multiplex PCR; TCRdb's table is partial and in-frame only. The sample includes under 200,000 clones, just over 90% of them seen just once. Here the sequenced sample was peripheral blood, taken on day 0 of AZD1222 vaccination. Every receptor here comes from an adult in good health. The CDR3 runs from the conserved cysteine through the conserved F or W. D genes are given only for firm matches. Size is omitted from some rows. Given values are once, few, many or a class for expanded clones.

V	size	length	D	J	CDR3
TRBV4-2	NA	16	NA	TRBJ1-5	CASSLGGHNSNQPQHF
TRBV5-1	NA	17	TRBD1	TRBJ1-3	CASSLTPGTGAGNTIYF
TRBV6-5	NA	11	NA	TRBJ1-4	CASSYMEKLFF
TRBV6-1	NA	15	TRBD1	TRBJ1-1	CASSETGTGGGEAFF
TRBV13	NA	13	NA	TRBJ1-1	CASSLPPNTEAFF
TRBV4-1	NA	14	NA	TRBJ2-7	CASSQEAGHYEQYF
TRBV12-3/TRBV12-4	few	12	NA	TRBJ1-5	CASSLMNQPQHF
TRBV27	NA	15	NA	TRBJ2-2	CASSLRQLNTGELFF
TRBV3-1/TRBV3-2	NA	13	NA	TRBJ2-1	CASSQGIPNEQFF
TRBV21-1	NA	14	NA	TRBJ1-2	CASRKDRLDYGYTF
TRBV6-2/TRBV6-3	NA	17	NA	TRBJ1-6	CASSYSRGRGSGSPLHF
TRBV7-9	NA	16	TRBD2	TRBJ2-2	CASIPRETSGLGELFF
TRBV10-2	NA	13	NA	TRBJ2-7	CASTPAKVTEQYF
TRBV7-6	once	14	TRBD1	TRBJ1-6	CASSLDRAGSPLHF
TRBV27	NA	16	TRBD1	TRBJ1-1	CASSSFGTGGSTEAFF
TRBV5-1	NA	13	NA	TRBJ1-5	CASSRDSNQPQHF
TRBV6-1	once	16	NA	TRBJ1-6	CASSESLGRGNSPLHF
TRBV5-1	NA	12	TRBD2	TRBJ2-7	CASSGTNYEQYF
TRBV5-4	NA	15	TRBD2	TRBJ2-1	CASSLVSGGALEQFF
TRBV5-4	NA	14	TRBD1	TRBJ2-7	CASTQQGSTYEQYF
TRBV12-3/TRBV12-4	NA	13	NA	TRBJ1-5	CASSFRFSQPQHF
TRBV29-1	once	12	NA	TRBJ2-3	CSVEVLRDTQYF
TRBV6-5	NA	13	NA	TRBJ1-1	CASSYGKNTEAFF
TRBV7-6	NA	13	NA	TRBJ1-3	CASSLGEKNTIYF
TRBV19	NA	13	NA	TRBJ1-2	CASSTQQTYGYTF
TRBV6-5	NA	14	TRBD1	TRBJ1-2	CASSYPGQPYGYTF
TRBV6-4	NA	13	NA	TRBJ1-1	CASSETENTEAFF
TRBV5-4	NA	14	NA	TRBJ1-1	CASSFSTVNTEAFF
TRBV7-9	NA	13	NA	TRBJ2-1	CASSLMGANEQFF
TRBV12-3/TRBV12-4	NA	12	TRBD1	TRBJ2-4	CASRQGKNIQYF
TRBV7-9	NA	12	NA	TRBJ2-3	CASSLFSDTQYF
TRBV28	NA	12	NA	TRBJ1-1	CASSTPLSEAFF
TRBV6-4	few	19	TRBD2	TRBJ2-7	CASLNDWERTSGGCYEQYF
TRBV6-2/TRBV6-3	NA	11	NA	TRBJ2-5	CASSYGETQYF
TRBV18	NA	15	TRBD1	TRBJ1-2	CASSPGLQGSYGYTF
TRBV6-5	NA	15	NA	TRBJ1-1	CASPPSKGRNTEAFF
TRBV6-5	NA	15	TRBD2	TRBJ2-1	CASSSTSGKYNEQFF
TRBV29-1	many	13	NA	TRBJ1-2	CSVEEAGMSGYTF
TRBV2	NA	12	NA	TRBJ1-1	CASATMNTEAFF